This paragraph reports one T cell receptor (beta chain). These data are taken from a study of blood T cell repertoires in COVID-19. Study-wide background: Donors in the United States, Italy and Spain gave samples during acute or convalescent COVID-19.

In the authors' methods: Amplifying reference gene primers gave estimates of nucleated cell counts. Sequenced by immunoSEQ multiplex PCR; TCRdb stores in-frame clones only, minus some. V, J and clone size reflect that table, while D and trimming were determined from the DNA. The sample holds roughly 200,000 clones, roughly 89% seen once. J gave up 4 bases and V 4 bases, and 8 bases lay outside the gene matches. The germline V gene encodes CDR1 SGHTA and CDR2 FQGNSA. CDR3 length: 16 amino acids. This TCR came from a man aged 35-49 years with acute or convalescent COVID-19. The chain is built from TRBV7-2 and TRBJ1-3; TRBD1 matches at 9 bases. Sequencing was performed on peripheral blood. CDR3 in amino acids: CASSSQGAHSGNTIYF. For the CDR3, the DNA is TGTGCCAGCAGCTCACAGGGGGCGCACTCCGGAAACACCATATATTTT. Full variable domain (rest looked up from reference TRBV7-2 and TRBJ1-3): GAGVSQSPSNKVTEKGKDVELRCDPISGHTALYWYRQSLGQGLEFLIYFQGNSAPDKSGLPSDRFSAERTGGSVSTLTIQRTQQEDSAVYLCASSSQGAHSGNTIYFGEGSWLTVV.